A selection of T cell receptor beta chains follows, all from one sample in a study of blood T cell repertoires in COVID-19. Sequencing used immunoSEQ multiplex PCR; TCRdb keeps in-frame clones, though not all of them. The sample records around 400,000 clones, about 89% being singletons. The specimen was peripheral blood. The receptor set was obtained from a woman aged 60 to 75 with COVID-19, enrolled during active disease. CDR3s include the opening cysteine and the closing phenylalanine or tryptophan. The order of the fields is V gene, J gene, D gene, clone size, CDR3 protein, CDR3 DNA. A D gene is named only where the DNA matches it firmly. Rows give clone size only sometimes, using once, few, many, or a class for an expanded clone.

v_call: TRBV2; j_call: TRBJ2-1; d_call: NA; clone_size: NA; cdr3_aa: CASRPGTGLARIEQFF; cdr3_nt: TGTGCCAGCAGGCCCGGTACAGGGCTGGCCCGAATTGAGCAGTTCTTC
v_call: TRBV5-4; j_call: TRBJ1-3; d_call: NA; clone_size: few; cdr3_aa: CASKGGPGNTIYF; cdr3_nt: TGTGCCAGCAAGGGGGGGCCCGGAAACACCATATATTTT
v_call: TRBV5-1; j_call: TRBJ2-1; d_call: TRBD1; clone_size: NA; cdr3_aa: CASSSRQGPYNEQFF; cdr3_nt: TGCGCCAGCAGCTCAAGACAGGGCCCGTACAATGAGCAGTTCTTC
v_call: TRBV12-3/TRBV12-4; j_call: TRBJ2-7; d_call: TRBD1; clone_size: NA; cdr3_aa: CASRDRGLQYF; cdr3_nt: TGTGCCAGCAGGGATAGGGGGCTGCAGTACTTC
v_call: TRBV11-2; j_call: TRBJ2-2; d_call: NA; clone_size: few; cdr3_aa: CASSVAVNTGELFF; cdr3_nt: TGTGCCAGCAGCGTAGCCGTGAACACCGGGGAGCTGTTTTTT
v_call: TRBV2; j_call: TRBJ1-1; d_call: TRBD1; clone_size: NA; cdr3_aa: CASQEKRTGGGLYTEAFF; cdr3_nt: TGTGCCAGCCAAGAAAAAAGGACAGGTGGGGGGCTGTACACTGAAGCTTTCTTT
v_call: TRBV7-9; j_call: TRBJ2-5; d_call: TRBD1; clone_size: NA; cdr3_aa: CASLGTGKTETQYF; cdr3_nt: TGTGCCAGCCTTGGGACAGGGAAGACAGAGACCCAGTACTTC
v_call: TRBV5-1; j_call: TRBJ1-2; d_call: NA; clone_size: NA; cdr3_aa: CASSPTTGVNYGYTF; cdr3_nt: TGCGCCAGCAGCCCTACGACGGGGGTGAACTATGGCTACACCTTC
v_call: TRBV4-2; j_call: TRBJ2-1; d_call: NA; clone_size: NA; cdr3_aa: CASSLNRNEQFF; cdr3_nt: TGTGCCAGCAGCTTAAACAGGAATGAGCAGTTCTTC
v_call: TRBV3-1/TRBV3-2; j_call: TRBJ2-1; d_call: TRBD1; clone_size: NA; cdr3_aa: CASSQINTGGALNEQFF; cdr3_nt: TGTGCCAGCAGCCAAATCAATACAGGGGGAGCCCTTAATGAGCAGTTCTTC
v_call: TRBV5-4; j_call: TRBJ2-1; d_call: NA; clone_size: few; cdr3_aa: CASSVSGHLYNEQFF; cdr3_nt: TGTGCCAGCAGCGTATCGGGACACCTCTACAATGAGCAGTTCTTC
v_call: TRBV18; j_call: TRBJ1-3; d_call: TRBD1; clone_size: NA; cdr3_aa: CASSNTGTGTFYSGNTIYF; cdr3_nt: TGTGCCAGCTCAAACACCGGGACAGGGACCTTCTACTCTGGAAACACCATATATTTT
v_call: TRBV5-4; j_call: TRBJ1-5; d_call: TRBD1; clone_size: NA; cdr3_aa: CASSLAKLGQGGNQPQHF; cdr3_nt: TGTGCCAGCAGCTTGGCCAAACTGGGGCAGGGGGGCAATCAGCCCCAGCATTTT
v_call: TRBV28; j_call: TRBJ1-2; d_call: NA; clone_size: NA; cdr3_aa: CASSLTRARGYTF; cdr3_nt: TGTGCCAGCAGTCTCACCAGGGCCCGCGGCTACACCTTC
v_call: TRBV11-2; j_call: TRBJ2-7; d_call: TRBD1; clone_size: few; cdr3_aa: CASSLDREGEQYF; cdr3_nt: TGTGCCAGCAGCCTCGACAGGGAAGGCGAGCAGTACTTC
v_call: TRBV28; j_call: TRBJ2-3; d_call: TRBD2; clone_size: NA; cdr3_aa: CASSWGGGDTDTQYF; cdr3_nt: TGTGCCAGCAGTTGGGGGGGAGGGGACACAGATACGCAGTATTTT
v_call: TRBV15; j_call: TRBJ2-7; d_call: TRBD1; clone_size: NA; cdr3_aa: CATSRAGTGAYEQYF; cdr3_nt: TGTGCCACCAGCAGAGCCGGGACAGGAGCCTACGAGCAGTACTTC
v_call: TRBV4-2; j_call: TRBJ2-1; d_call: TRBD2; clone_size: NA; cdr3_aa: CASSQDGLAGDNEQFF; cdr3_nt: TGTGCCAGCAGCCAAGATGGGCTAGCGGGGGACAATGAGCAGTTCTTC
v_call: TRBV28; j_call: TRBJ1-6; d_call: TRBD1; clone_size: NA; cdr3_aa: CASSHALGTGQNSPLHF; cdr3_nt: TGTGCCAGCAGCCACGCCCTCGGGACAGGGCAGAATTCACCCCTCCACTTT
v_call: TRBV5-1; j_call: TRBJ1-2; d_call: TRBD1; clone_size: NA; cdr3_aa: CASSKTGNGYTF; cdr3_nt: TGCGCCAGCAGCAAGACAGGGAATGGCTACACCTTC
v_call: TRBV12-3/TRBV12-4; j_call: TRBJ2-6; d_call: NA; clone_size: NA; cdr3_aa: CASILSGANVLTF; cdr3_nt: TGTGCCAGCATCCTCTCTGGGGCCAACGTCCTGACTTTC
v_call: TRBV23-1; j_call: TRBJ2-1; d_call: TRBD2; clone_size: NA; cdr3_aa: CASSQIPGLARHNEQFF; cdr3_nt: TGCGCCAGCAGTCAAATACCGGGACTAGCGCGTCACAATGAGCAGTTCTTC
v_call: TRBV10-3; j_call: TRBJ2-7; d_call: TRBD1; clone_size: NA; cdr3_aa: CAISTGTGAYEQYF; cdr3_nt: TGTGCCATCAGCACCGGGACAGGGGCCTACGAGCAGTACTTC
v_call: TRBV19; j_call: TRBJ1-2; d_call: TRBD1; clone_size: once; cdr3_aa: CASSRPGDSIINYGYTF; cdr3_nt: TGTGCCAGTAGCCGCCCCGGGGACAGTATTATTAACTATGGCTACACCTTC
v_call: TRBV18; j_call: TRBJ1-4; d_call: TRBD1; clone_size: few; cdr3_aa: CASSPLPRNRGPNEKLFF; cdr3_nt: TGTGCCAGCTCACCACTTCCTCGAAACAGGGGACCCAATGAAAAACTGTTTTTT
v_call: TRBV24-1; j_call: TRBJ2-2; d_call: NA; clone_size: NA; cdr3_aa: CATSDAGNTGELFF; cdr3_nt: TGTGCCACCAGTGATGCCGGGAACACCGGGGAGCTGTTTTTT
v_call: TRBV28; j_call: TRBJ1-2; d_call: NA; clone_size: NA; cdr3_aa: CASSLTGPNYGYTF; cdr3_nt: TGTGCCAGCAGTTTAACAGGGCCTAACTATGGCTACACCTTC
v_call: TRBV14; j_call: TRBJ2-5; d_call: NA; clone_size: NA; cdr3_aa: CASSQGPRETQYF; cdr3_nt: TGTGCCAGCAGCCAAGGCCCTCGGGAGACCCAGTACTTC
v_call: TRBV3-1/TRBV3-2; j_call: TRBJ2-2; d_call: TRBD1; clone_size: NA; cdr3_aa: CASSTRTGANTGELFF; cdr3_nt: TGTGCCAGCAGCACTCGGACAGGGGCGAACACCGGGGAGCTGTTTTTT
v_call: TRBV19; j_call: TRBJ1-4; d_call: TRBD1; clone_size: NA; cdr3_aa: CASSLGDRNNEKLFF; cdr3_nt: TGTGCCAGTAGTCTGGGGGACAGAAATAATGAAAAACTGTTTTTT
v_call: TRBV4-1; j_call: TRBJ1-4; d_call: TRBD1; clone_size: NA; cdr3_aa: CASSPRDRDGKLFF; cdr3_nt: TGCGCCAGCAGCCCGCGCGACAGGGACGGTAAACTGTTTTTT
v_call: TRBV27; j_call: TRBJ2-7; d_call: TRBD2; clone_size: few; cdr3_aa: CASSLSQRGAAYEQYF; cdr3_nt: TGTGCCAGCAGTTTATCACAGCGGGGGGCCGCCTACGAGCAGTACTTC
v_call: TRBV5-1; j_call: TRBJ2-1; d_call: TRBD1; clone_size: NA; cdr3_aa: CASSWGRDRRLIYNEQFF; cdr3_nt: TGCGCCAGCAGCTGGGGCCGGGACAGGAGACTAATCTACAATGAGCAGTTCTTC
v_call: TRBV6-5; j_call: TRBJ1-5; d_call: NA; clone_size: once; cdr3_aa: CASSRTSEGGQPQHF; cdr3_nt: TGTGCCAGCAGTAGGACATCGGAGGGAGGCCAGCCCCAGCATTTT
v_call: TRBV5-1; j_call: TRBJ2-7; d_call: NA; clone_size: NA; cdr3_aa: CASSSGERDGHYEQYF; cdr3_nt: TGCGCCAGCAGCTCAGGGGAACGGGACGGACACTACGAGCAGTACTTC
v_call: TRBV28; j_call: TRBJ1-2; d_call: TRBD1; clone_size: NA; cdr3_aa: CASSSPNSGQGYGYTF; cdr3_nt: TGTGCCAGCAGTTCCCCGAACTCTGGACAGGGCTATGGCTACACCTTC
v_call: TRBV7-3; j_call: TRBJ2-7; d_call: NA; clone_size: NA; cdr3_aa: CASSPGPAYEQYF; cdr3_nt: TGTGCCAGCAGCCCTGGGCCCGCCTACGAGCAGTACTTC
v_call: TRBV7-3; j_call: TRBJ2-5; d_call: NA; clone_size: NA; cdr3_aa: CASSLSSTAGETQYF; cdr3_nt: TGTGCCAGCAGCTTATCCAGTACTGCCGGGGAGACCCAGTACTTC
v_call: TRBV7-2; j_call: TRBJ1-4; d_call: TRBD1; clone_size: NA; cdr3_aa: CASSRTGGIEKLFF; cdr3_nt: TGTGCCAGCAGCCGGACAGGGGGAATTGAAAAACTGTTTTTT
v_call: TRBV6-5; j_call: TRBJ1-1; d_call: NA; clone_size: NA; cdr3_aa: CASSYFQRGNTEAFF; cdr3_nt: TGTGCCAGCAGTTACTTTCAACGGGGGAACACTGAAGCTTTCTTT
v_call: TRBV11-2; j_call: TRBJ2-2; d_call: NA; clone_size: NA; cdr3_aa: CASSYADSYTGELFF; cdr3_nt: TGTGCCAGCAGTTACGCGGACAGTTACACCGGGGAGCTGTTTTTT